The 9 T cell receptor beta chains below were found in one sample sequenced in a study of cytomegalovirus exposure and HLA in healthy donors. Amplification used 60 Vbeta primers and 13 Jbeta primers. Some clones are missing from TCRdb's copy, which holds only in-frame ones; the method was immunoSEQ multiplex PCR. The sample consists of 100,000 to 120,000 clones, around 73% of them appearing once. The sample consisted of PBMCs. The receptor source for this set is a woman younger than 45 in good health and CMV-seropositive.

The chain couples TRBV9 to TRBJ2-1, with D perhaps matching TRBD1 (5 bases). This CDR3 comprises 15 residues. Trimming pared 4 bases from V and 0 bases from J, leaving 11 bases between. Germline CDR1 SGDLS, CDR2 YYNGEE. CDR3 amino acids: CASSSTGGSYNEQFF. As DNA, the CDR3 is TGTGCCAGCAGCTCCACAGGTGGCTCCTACAATGAGCAGTTCTTC.

The chain uses TRBV23-1 and TRBJ1-1; D is perhaps TRBD1 (5 bases). TRBV23-1 is sorted into the ORF group, with uncertain function. Between the trimmed V and J ends, which lost 5 bases and 10 bases, there was a span of 26 bases. This CDR3 spans 16 amino acids. The CDR3 DNA reads as TGCGCCAGCAGTTCCCTGGATGGGACTAGTCAAAAAGTAGCTTTCTTT. As protein: CASSSLDGTSQKVAFF.

This chain links TRBV7-9 with TRBJ2-2, with D perhaps TRBD1 (6 bases). Trimming shortened V by 5 bases and J by 3 bases, and 13 bases separated the two germline ends. The CDR3 extends over 15 amino acids. Germline-derived CDR1 and CDR2 are SEHNR and FQNEAQ (reference sequence). The CDR3 here is CASSTANRDTGELFF. The CDR3, as DNA: TGTGCCAGCAGCACGGCTAACAGGGACACCGGGGAGCTGTTTTTT.

This clone was found a few times. V usage is TRBV9 and J usage is TRBJ2-2; maybe TRBD1 (5 bases). V was cut by 0 bases and J by 6 bases, with 12 bases left in between. The length of the CDR3 is 15 residues. Per germline, CDR1 SGDLS and CDR2 YYNGEE. The CDR3 nucleotides read TGTGCCAGCAGCGTAGCCCCAGGGTCGGCCGGGGAGCTGTTTTTT. Residues: CASSVAPGSAGELFF. The entire variable domain, with the rest obtained from reference TRBV9 and TRBJ2-2, is as follows: DSGVTQTPKHLITATGQRVTLRCSPRSGDLSVYWYQQSLDQGLQFLIQYYNGEERAKGNILERFSAQQFPDLHSELNLSSLELGDSALYFCASSVAPGSAGELFFGEGSRLTVL.

V gene TRBV21-1 combines with J gene TRBJ1-6; the table names TRBD1, a call not compared with the DNA. TRBV21-1 is deemed a pseudogene. This CDR3 has 15 residues. CDR3 nucleotide sequence: TGTGCCAGCAGCAAAGAGCGCAGGGGGACCTCGACCCTCCACTTT. Its translation: CASSKERRGTSTLHF.

V gene TRBV11-2 combines with J gene TRBJ2-4; D may be TRBD1 (5 bases). V lost 5 bases and J lost 8, with 16 bases in between. The CDR3 is 14 residues long. Germline lookup yields CDR1 SGHAT and CDR2 FQNNGV. CDR3: CASSPPRTRDIQYF. CDR3 bases: TGTGCCAGCAGCCCCCCTAGGACACGAGACATTCAGTACTTC.

The chain is built from TRBV27 and TRBJ2-5; TRBD1 matches 8 bases. The J call may be in error: the DNA end matches TRBJ2-7 better. This CDR3 spans 13 amino acids. Germline assignment: CDR1 MNHEY and CDR2 SMNVEV (reference sequence). For the CDR3, the DNA is TGTGCCACCACGCCGACAGGGGTCCACGAGCAGTACTTC. It is translated as CATTPTGVHEQYF.

The chain employs TRBV28 and TRBJ1-5; D unresolved. Germline V gene lookup returns CDR1 MDHEN and CDR2 SYDVKM. V was shortened by 7 bases and J by 2 bases, with 12 bases between the two germline ends. The CDR3 has 14 amino acids. Here the CDR3 reads CASIPSSGNQPQHF. Here the CDR3 DNA reads TGTGCCAGCATTCCTTCCTCGGGCAATCAGCCCCAGCATTTT.

A word on this clone: This specimen includes other DNA sequences encoding the same CDR3. The rearrangement uses TRBV6-5 and TRBJ1-2, with D perhaps TRBD1 (5 bases). Germline V gene sequence: CDR1 MNHEY, CDR2 SVGAGI. V was trimmed by 5 bases and J by 4 bases, leaving 8 bases between them. This CDR3 has 12 amino acids. The CDR3 sequence: CASSRDSYGYTF. CDR3 nucleotide sequence: TGTGCCAGCAGTCGTGACAGCTATGGCTACACCTTC.